The T cell receptor (beta chain) under discussion was sequenced for a study of cytomegalovirus exposure and HLA in healthy donors. Study-wide results and limits: In a later analysis, several top co-occurrence clusters appeared linked to parvovirus B19, influenza, CMV and Epstein-Barr virus. For most TCR sequences rarity was the rule, although some public TCRs occurred in many donors.

Researchers ran the PCR with 60 Vbeta and 13 Jbeta primers. Clones were sequenced by immunoSEQ multiplex PCR, and TCRdb holds only the in-frame ones, with some missing. The table records some 89,000 clones, roughly 85% of them present only once. This CDR3 has 17 amino acids. With 4 bases clipped from V and 1 base from J, the junction kept 13 bases outside the gene matches. Germline lookup yields CDR1 LNHDA and CDR2 SQIVND (reference sequence). With respect to this clone: No antigen is known for it.

This clonotype was obtained from a man aged 35 to 55 in good health and CMV-seropositive. The specimen was PBMCs. The V gene is TRBV19, the J gene TRBJ2-7; 7 bases match TRBD2. Here the CDR3 reads CASSTYNPGGGSYEQYF. The CDR3 bases are TGTGCCAGTAGTACCTACAATCCGGGAGGTGGTTCCTACGAGCAGTACTTC. The complete variable domain, with remaining parts taken from reference TRBV19 and TRBJ2-7, reads DGGITQSPKYLFRKEGQNVTLSCEQNLNHDAMYWYRQDPGQGLRLIYYSQIVNDFQKGDIAEGYSVSREKKESFPLTVTSAQKNPTAFYLCASSTYNPGGGSYEQYFGPGTRLTVT.